Below, 6 T cell receptor beta chains from the same sample are listed, as sequenced in a study of shared clonotypes between healthy human individuals. In the naive CD8 group, cells lacked CD45RO and were positively selected for CCR7, so terminally differentiated effector memory CD45RA+ cells were left out. Some clones are missing from TCRdb's copy, which holds only in-frame ones; the method was immunoSEQ multiplex PCR. The data show 1.5 million to 2.5 million clones, just under 95% seen once. Sequencing was carried out using naive CD8+ T cells sorted from blood. The receptor source for this set is a man younger than 35 in good health.

The chain recombines TRBV27 with TRBJ2-1; D is uncertain. With 5 bases removed from V and 5 bases from J, the gap between germline ends came to 13 bases. The CDR3 has 14 residues. Germline CDR1 MNHEY, CDR2 SMNVEV (reference sequence). The CDR3 spells CASSVGESDNEQFF. CDR3 in DNA: TGTGCCAGCAGTGTAGGAGAAAGCGACAATGAGCAGTTCTTC.

The V and J genes are TRBV2 and TRBJ2-7; perhaps D is TRBD1 or TRBD2 (5 bases each). CDR1 is SNHLY, CDR2 FYNNEI, per germline. V was cut by 8 bases and J by 2 bases, with 10 bases left in between. The CDR3 is made up of 12 amino acids. The CDR3 loop reads CASGDAAYEQYF. For the CDR3, the DNA is TGTGCCAGCGGGGACGCAGCCTACGAGCAGTACTTC.

The J gene is TRBJ2-1, the V gene TRBV29-1; 7 nucleotides agree with TRBD2. Per the germline V gene, CDR1 is SQVTM and CDR2 is ANQGSEA. The CDR3 consists of 12 residues. J lost 5 bases, V lost 8 bases, and 6 bases had no gene match. The CDR3 nucleotides are TGCAGCCCAGTGGCGGGGGACAATGAGCAGTTCTTC. Protein sequence: CSPVAGDNEQFF.

The rearrangement links TRBV5-8 to TRBJ2-1, with 8 positions matching TRBD2. Germline V gene data show CDR1 as SGHTS and CDR2 as YDEGEE. Losses at the gene ends were 6 bases for V and 0 bases for J; bases not matched to a gene: 8. This CDR3 is 16 amino acids long. The CDR3 reads CASKNLAGSSYNEQFF. The DNA of the CDR3 is TGTGCCAGCAAAAACTTAGCGGGAAGCTCCTACAATGAGCAGTTCTTC.

This sequence joins TRBV4-1 and TRBJ2-7, with D tentatively TRBD2 (6 bases). The CDR3 loop spans 15 amino acids. Germline lookup yields CDR1 MGHRA and CDR2 YSYEKL. V lost 4 bases, J lost 2 bases, and 15 bases lay in between. The CDR3 DNA is TGCGCCAGCAGCCCATCTCGCGGCGGGACCTACGAGCAGTACTTC. Protein: CASSPSRGGTYEQYF.

V is TRBV27 and J is TRBJ1-2, with 11 bases identical to TRBD1. The CDR3 runs to 17 residues. V lost 3 bases, J lost 4 bases, and 10 bases stayed unmatched. The germline CDR1 and CDR2 sequences are MNHEY and SMNVEV (reference sequence). The CDR3 sequence: CASSLDGQGALGYGYTF. The CDR3 DNA follows: TGTGCCAGCAGTTTGGATGGACAGGGGGCCCTTGGCTATGGCTACACCTTC.